Following are 4 T cell receptor beta chains from one sample sequenced in a study of cytomegalovirus exposure and HLA in healthy donors. The study ran its PCR with 60 Vbeta and 13 Jbeta primers. TCRdb keeps only in-frame clones here, not all; method: immunoSEQ multiplex PCR. The sample yields 56,000 or so clones, of which the top ten take up around 26%. Sequenced: PBMCs. The receptors derive from a man between 40 and 49 years old in good health and CMV-seropositive.

The rearrangement links TRBV29-1 to TRBJ1-1; 8 bases are shared with TRBD1. CDR3 length equals 13 residues. Trimming cost V 5 bases and J 5 bases; bases outside gene matches: 7. Germline V gene sequence: CDR1 SQVTM, CDR2 ANQGSEA. The CDR3 sequence is CSVRRQGATEAFF. For the CDR3, the DNA is TGCAGCGTTAGGAGGCAGGGGGCTACTGAAGCTTTCTTT.

The chain employs TRBV11-3 and TRBJ2-7, with 7 bases aligning to TRBD1. Looked up from germline, CDR1 is SGHNT and CDR2 is YENEEA. Losses at the gene ends were 5 bases for V and 4 bases for J; bases not matched to a gene: 5. The CDR3 runs 13 residues. The CDR3 region has the DNA TGTGCCAGCAGCGTAGGGACAGCATACGAGCAGTACTTC. Residues: CASSVGTAYEQYF. Complete variable domain (other parts from reference TRBV11-3 and TRBJ2-7): EAGVVQSPRYKIIEKKQPVAFWCNPISGHNTLYWYLQNLGQGPELLIRYENEEAVDDSQLPKDRFSAERLKGVDSTLKIQPAELGDSAVYLCASSVGTAYEQYFGPGTRLTVT.

V is TRBV28 and J is TRBJ2-5, with 7 nucleotides matching TRBD2. The CDR3 runs to 15 residues. Unmatched junction bases numbered 10, after V lost 4 bases and J lost 5 bases. Germline values: CDR1 MDHEN, CDR2 SYDVKM. The CDR3 protein is CASSWGGRSGETQYF. The CDR3 DNA follows: TGTGCCAGCAGTTGGGGGGGTAGGAGTGGGGAGACCCAGTACTTC.

The V call is TRBV28, the J call TRBJ2-5, with TRBD1 matching over 9 bases. This CDR3 has 15 residues. The germline gives CDR1 MDHEN, CDR2 SYDVKM. Trimming removed 6 bases from V and 4 bases from J; junction bases left unmatched: 9. DNA of the CDR3: TGTGCCAGCAGAACAGGGGGCGAGGGAGGAGAGACCCAGTACTTC. It encodes CASRTGGEGGETQYF.